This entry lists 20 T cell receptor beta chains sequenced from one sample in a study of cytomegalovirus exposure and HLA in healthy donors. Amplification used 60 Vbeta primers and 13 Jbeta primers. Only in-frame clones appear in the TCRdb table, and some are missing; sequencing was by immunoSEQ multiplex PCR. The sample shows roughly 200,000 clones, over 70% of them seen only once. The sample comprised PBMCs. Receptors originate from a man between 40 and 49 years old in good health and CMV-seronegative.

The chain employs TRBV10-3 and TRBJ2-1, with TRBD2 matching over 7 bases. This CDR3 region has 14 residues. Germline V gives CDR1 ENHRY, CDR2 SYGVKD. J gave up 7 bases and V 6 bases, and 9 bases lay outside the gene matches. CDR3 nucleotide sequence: TGTGCCATCAGGATAGAGGGCGGGAGAAATGAGCAGTTCTTC. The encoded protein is CAIRIEGGRNEQFF.

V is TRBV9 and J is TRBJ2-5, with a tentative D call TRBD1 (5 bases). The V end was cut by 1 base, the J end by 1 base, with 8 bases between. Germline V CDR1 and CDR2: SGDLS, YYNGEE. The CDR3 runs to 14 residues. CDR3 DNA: TGTGCCAGCAGCGTACAGGGTCCCCAAGAGACCCAGTACTTC. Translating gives CASSVQGPQETQYF.

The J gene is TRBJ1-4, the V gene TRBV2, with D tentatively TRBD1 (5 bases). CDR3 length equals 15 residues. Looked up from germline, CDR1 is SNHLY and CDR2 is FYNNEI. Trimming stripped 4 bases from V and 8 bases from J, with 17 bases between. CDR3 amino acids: CASSGGEARGEKLFF. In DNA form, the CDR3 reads TGTGCCAGCAGTGGGGGGGAGGCGAGGGGCGAAAAACTGTTTTTT.

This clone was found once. In DNA, the CDR3 is TGCGCCAGCAGCTTGTACAGTTCCCCCTACGAGCAGTACTTC. Protein sequence: CASSLYSSPYEQYF. This chain links TRBV5-1 with TRBJ2-5, with D hard to call. The DNA matches TRBJ2-7 better at its end, which makes the J call doubtful. The CDR3 runs to 14 residues. Germline loops: CDR1 SGHRS, CDR2 YFSETQ.

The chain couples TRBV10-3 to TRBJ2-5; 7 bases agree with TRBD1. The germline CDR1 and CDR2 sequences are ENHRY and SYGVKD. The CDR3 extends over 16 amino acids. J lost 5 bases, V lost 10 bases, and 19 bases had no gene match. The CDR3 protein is CATSLPDRERFETQYF. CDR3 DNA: TGTGCCACCTCGCTACCAGACAGGGAAAGATTTGAGACCCAGTACTTC.

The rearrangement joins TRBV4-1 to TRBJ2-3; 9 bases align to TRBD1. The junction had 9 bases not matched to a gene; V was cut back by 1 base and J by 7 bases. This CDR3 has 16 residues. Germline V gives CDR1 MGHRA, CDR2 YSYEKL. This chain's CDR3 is CASSQVVGQGRNTQYF. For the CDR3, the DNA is TGCGCCAGCAGCCAAGTAGTGGGACAGGGTCGAAATACGCAGTATTTT.

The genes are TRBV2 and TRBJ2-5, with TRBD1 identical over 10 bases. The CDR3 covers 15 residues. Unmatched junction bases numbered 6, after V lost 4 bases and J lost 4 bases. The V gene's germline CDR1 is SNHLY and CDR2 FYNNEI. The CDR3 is CASSVSTGGAETQYF. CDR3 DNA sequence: TGTGCCAGCAGTGTATCGACAGGGGGCGCAGAGACCCAGTACTTC.

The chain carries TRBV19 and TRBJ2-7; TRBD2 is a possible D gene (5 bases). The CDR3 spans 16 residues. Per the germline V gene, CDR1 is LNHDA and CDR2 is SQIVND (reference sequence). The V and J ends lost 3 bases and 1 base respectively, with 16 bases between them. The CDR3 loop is CASSMVWGGGSYEQYF. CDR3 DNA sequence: TGTGCCAGTAGTATGGTCTGGGGTGGCGGGTCCTACGAGCAGTACTTC.

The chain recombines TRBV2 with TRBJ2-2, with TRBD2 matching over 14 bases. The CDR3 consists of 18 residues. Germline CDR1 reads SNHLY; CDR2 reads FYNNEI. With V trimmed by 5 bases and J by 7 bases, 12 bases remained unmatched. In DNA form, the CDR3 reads TGTGCCAGCAGTACTGGACTAGCGGGAGGTACAATGGGCGGGGAGCTGTTTTTT. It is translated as CASSTGLAGGTMGGELFF. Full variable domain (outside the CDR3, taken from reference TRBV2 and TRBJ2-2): EPEVTQTPSHQVTQMGQEVILRCVPISNHLYFYWYRQILGQKVEFLVSFYNNEISEKSEIFDDQFSVERPDGSNFTLKIRSTKLEDSAMYFCASSTGLAGGTMGGELFFGEGSRLTVL.

CDR3 coding DNA: TGTGCCAGCAGCTTATCGGGACAAGCGGATACGCAGTATTTT. Translating gives CASSLSGQADTQYF. This chain uses TRBV7-3 with TRBJ2-3, with D perhaps matching TRBD1 (6 bases). The ends were cut back, 2 bases at V and 6 bases at J, with 12 bases in the middle. The CDR3 runs to 14 residues. CDR1 and CDR2 from the germline V gene are SGHTA and FQGTGA.

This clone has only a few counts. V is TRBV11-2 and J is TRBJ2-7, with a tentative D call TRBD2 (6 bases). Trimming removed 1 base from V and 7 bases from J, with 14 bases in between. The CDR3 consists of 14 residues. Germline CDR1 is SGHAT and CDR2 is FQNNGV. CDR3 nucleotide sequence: TGTGCCAGCAGCTTAGCTTTAGCGGCCTGGGAGCAGTACTTC. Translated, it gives CASSLALAAWEQYF. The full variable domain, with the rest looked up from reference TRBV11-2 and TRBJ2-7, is EAGVAQSPRYKIIEKRQSVAFWCNPISGHATLYWYQQILGQGPKLLIQFQNNGVVDDSQLPKDRFSAERLKGVDSTLKIQPAKLEDSAVYLCASSLALAAWEQYFGPGTRLTVT.

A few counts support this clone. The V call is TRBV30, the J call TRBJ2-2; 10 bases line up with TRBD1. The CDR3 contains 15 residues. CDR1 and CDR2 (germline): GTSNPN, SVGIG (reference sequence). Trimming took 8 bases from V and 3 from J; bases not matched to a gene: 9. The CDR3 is CAGTTGGAYTGELFF. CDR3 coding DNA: TGTGCCGGTACGACAGGGGGCGCTTACACCGGGGAGCTGTTTTTT.

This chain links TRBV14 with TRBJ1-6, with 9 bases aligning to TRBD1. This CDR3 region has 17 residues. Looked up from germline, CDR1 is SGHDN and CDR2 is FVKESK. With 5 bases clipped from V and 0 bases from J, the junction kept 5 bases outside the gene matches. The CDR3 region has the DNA TGTGCCAGCAGCAGACAGGGGGTGTTCTCCTATAATTCACCCCTCCACTTT. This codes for CASSRQGVFSYNSPLHF.

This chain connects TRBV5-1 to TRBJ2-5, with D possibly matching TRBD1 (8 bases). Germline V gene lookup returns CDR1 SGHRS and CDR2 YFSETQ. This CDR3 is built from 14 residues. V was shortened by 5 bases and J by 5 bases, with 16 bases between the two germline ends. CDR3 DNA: TGCGCCAGCAGACTAGACAGGGGAGGGGAGACCCAGTACTTC. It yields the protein CASRLDRGGETQYF.

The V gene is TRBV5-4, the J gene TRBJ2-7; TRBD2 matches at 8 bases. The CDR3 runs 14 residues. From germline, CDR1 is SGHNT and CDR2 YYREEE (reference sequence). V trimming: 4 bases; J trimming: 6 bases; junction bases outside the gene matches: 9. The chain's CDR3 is CASSRRGGDFEQYF. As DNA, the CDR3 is TGTGCCAGCAGCCGCCGGGGGGGAGATTTCGAGCAGTACTTC.

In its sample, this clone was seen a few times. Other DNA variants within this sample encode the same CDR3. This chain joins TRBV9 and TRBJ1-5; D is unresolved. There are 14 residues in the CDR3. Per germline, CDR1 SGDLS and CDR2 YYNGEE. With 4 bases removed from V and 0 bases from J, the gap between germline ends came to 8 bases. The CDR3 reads CASSRGFSNQPQHF. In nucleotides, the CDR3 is TGTGCCAGCAGCCGAGGTTTTAGCAATCAGCCCCAGCATTTT.

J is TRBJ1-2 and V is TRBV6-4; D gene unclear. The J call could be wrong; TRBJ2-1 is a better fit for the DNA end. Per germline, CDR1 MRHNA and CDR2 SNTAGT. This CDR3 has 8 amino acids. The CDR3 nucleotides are TGTGCCAGCAGTGACCAGTTCTTC. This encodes CASSDQFF.

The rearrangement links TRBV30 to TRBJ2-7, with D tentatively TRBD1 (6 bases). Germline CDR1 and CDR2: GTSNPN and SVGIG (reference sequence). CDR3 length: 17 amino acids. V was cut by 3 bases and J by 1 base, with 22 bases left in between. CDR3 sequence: CAWRYKPGHTISYEQYF. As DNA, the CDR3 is TGTGCCTGGAGATATAAACCGGGACATACAATATCCTACGAGCAGTACTTC.

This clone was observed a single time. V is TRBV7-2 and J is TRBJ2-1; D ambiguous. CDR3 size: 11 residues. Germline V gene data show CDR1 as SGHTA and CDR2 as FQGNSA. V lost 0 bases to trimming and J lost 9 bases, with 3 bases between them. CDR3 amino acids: CASSLASEQFF. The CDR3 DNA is TGTGCCAGCAGCTTAGCGAGTGAGCAGTTCTTC.

The CDR3 sequence: CASSLDQAPEAFF. As DNA, the CDR3 is TGTGCCAGCAGCTTAGATCAGGCCCCTGAAGCTTTCTTT. V gene TRBV11-2 combines with J gene TRBJ1-1; no clear D gene. The germline V gene encodes CDR1 SGHAT and CDR2 FQNNGV. Trimming took 0 bases from V and 6 from J, leaving 8 bases between them. The CDR3 length is 13 residues.